The entry below describes one TCR beta chain. This clone occurred a few times. Its antigen is still unknown. No per-base quality is available; no much larger clone lies one base away. The sample comes from a study of blood T cell repertoires in COVID-19 (TCRdb year 2020). Broadly, across the study: The collaborator samples originated in the United States, Italy and Spain and spanned the acute and convalescent phases of COVID-19. Subjects who had been exposed to COVID-19, were actively infected with it, or had recovered from it provided the deeply sampled blood TCRbeta repertoires that made up the dataset. A freely available public database, intended as a resource for researchers studying the immune response to SARS-CoV-2, is where the repertoires were released. The prospective study material was composed of cDNA or gDNA derived from T cells, B-cell-depleted T cells, or PBMCs. The samples were drawn from two sources: the first 160 participants of the ongoing ImmuneRACE study, and over 950 subjects contributed by 6 global collaborators. Sample metadata almost always included a de-identified subject ID, COVID-19 status, age in years and sex. Where available, HLA class I and class II types were taken from metadata supplied by the sample provider and were not determined by assay-based typing.

The germline V gene gives CDR1 as ENHRY and CDR2 as SYGVKD. Trimming takes 2 bases from V and 0 bases from J, and the germline ends sit 10 bases apart. Its CDR3 holds 15 amino acids, cysteine through phenylalanine. Just the 45-base CDR3 DNA is kept, in frame starting at base 1. The immunoSEQ Assay, a bias-controlled multiplex PCR, was used to amplify TCRbeta CDR3 regions from genomic DNA. On the authors' methods: Within the assay, amplification of reference gene primers was used to estimate how many nucleated cells each sample contained. To quantify the absolute abundance of each unique TCRbeta CDR3 rearrangement, sequence reads were collapsed and filtered. Productive Simpson clonality was computed per sample as the square root of Simpson's diversity index over productive rearrangements. The source is immuneACCESS, and TCRdb retained only in-frame sequences with V and J called. Part of the clones is not carried over; for the studies checked, unresolved V genes explain less than half of this, and the remainder is unexplained. The DNA gave D and trimming, while V, J and clone size come from that table. The sample has some 26,000 clones on record, roughly 87% of them singletons. Clones ranked in the top ten supply 16% of the sample.

The collaborating institutions used their own protocols to collect whole blood in K2EDTA tubes. For TCRbeta analysis, collaborator samples were shipped as frozen whole blood, as isolated PBMCs, or as DNA extracted from either sample type. What the study reported, not specific to this receptor: The quantity of clinical and demographic metadata differed by source and by participant and was supplied without curation.

Material for sequencing was peripheral blood. This sequence originates from a human donor in a cohort sampled during active COVID-19. The sequence joins TRBV10-3 to TRBJ1-2; the D gene cannot be named for sure. CDR3 loop: CAISEMEGPNYGYTF. The nucleotide sequence is given as TGTGCCATCAGTGAGATGGAGGGCCCTAACTATGGCTACACCTTC.